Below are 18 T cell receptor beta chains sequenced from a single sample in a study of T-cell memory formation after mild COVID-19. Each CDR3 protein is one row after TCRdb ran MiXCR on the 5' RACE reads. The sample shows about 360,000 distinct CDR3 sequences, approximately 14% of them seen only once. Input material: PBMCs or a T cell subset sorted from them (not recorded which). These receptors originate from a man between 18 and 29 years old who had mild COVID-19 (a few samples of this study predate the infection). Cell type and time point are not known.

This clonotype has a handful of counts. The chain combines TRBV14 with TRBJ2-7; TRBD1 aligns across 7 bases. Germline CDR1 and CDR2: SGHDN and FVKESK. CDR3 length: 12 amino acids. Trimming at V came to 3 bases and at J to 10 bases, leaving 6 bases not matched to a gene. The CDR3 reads CASSQDRSTQYV. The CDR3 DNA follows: TGTGCCAGCAGCCAGGACAGGTCTACTCAGTACGTC.

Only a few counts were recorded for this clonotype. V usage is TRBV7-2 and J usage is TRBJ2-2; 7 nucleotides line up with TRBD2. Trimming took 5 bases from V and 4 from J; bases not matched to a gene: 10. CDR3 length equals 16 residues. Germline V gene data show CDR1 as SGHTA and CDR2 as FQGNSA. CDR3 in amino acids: CASSPVVGGGTGELFF. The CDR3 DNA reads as TGTGCCAGCAGCCCAGTGGTGGGGGGGGGCACCGGGGAGCTGTTTTTT.

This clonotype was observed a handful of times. In nucleotides, the CDR3 is TGTGCCAGCAGCTCCTACTTGGCGGATACGCAGTATTTT. This encodes CASSSYLADTQYF. The V gene is TRBV7-2, the J gene TRBJ2-3; D remains unclear. CDR3 length: 13 amino acids. Trimming took 4 bases from V and 6 from J, leaving 11 bases between them. The germline V gene encodes CDR1 SGHTA and CDR2 FQGNSA.

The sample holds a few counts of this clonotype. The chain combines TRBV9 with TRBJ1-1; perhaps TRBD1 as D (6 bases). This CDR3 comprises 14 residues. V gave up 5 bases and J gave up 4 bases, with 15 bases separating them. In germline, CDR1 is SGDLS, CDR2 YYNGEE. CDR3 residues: CASSPQGSGTEAFF. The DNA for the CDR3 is TGTGCCAGCAGTCCACAGGGCAGCGGCACTGAAGCTTTCTTT.

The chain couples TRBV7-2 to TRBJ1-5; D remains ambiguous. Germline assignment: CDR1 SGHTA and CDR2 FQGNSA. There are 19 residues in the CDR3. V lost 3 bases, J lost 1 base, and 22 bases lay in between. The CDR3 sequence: CASSFDLRAPSPSNQPQHF. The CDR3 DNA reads TGTGCCAGCAGCTTTGATCTTAGGGCTCCCAGCCCCAGCAATCAGCCCCAGCATTTT.

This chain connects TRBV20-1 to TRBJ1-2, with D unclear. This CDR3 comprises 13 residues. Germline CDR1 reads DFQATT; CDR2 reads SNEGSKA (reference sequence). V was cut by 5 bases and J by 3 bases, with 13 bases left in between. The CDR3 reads CSASNDIYYGYTF. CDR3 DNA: TGCAGTGCTTCTAATGACATCTACTATGGCTACACCTTC.

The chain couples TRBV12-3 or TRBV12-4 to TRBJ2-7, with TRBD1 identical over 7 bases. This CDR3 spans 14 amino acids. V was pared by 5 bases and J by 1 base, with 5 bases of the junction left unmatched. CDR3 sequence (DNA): TGTGCCAGCAGTGCCGGGACAGTATCCTACGAGCAGTACTTC. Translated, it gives CASSAGTVSYEQYF.

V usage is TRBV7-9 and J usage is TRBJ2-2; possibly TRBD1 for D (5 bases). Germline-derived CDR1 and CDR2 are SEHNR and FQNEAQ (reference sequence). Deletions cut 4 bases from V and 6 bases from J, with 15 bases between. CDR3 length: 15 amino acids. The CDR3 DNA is TGTGCCAGCAGCTCGACCCAGGGCGCCGCCGGGGAGCTGTTTTTT. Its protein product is CASSSTQGAAGELFF.

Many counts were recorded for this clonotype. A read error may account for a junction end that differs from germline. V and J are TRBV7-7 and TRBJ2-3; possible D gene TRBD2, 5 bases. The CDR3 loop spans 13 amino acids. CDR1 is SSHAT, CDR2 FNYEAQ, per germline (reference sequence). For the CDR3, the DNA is TGTGCTAGCAGCCGAGGGAGCACAGATACGCAGTATTTT. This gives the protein CASSRGSTDTQYF.

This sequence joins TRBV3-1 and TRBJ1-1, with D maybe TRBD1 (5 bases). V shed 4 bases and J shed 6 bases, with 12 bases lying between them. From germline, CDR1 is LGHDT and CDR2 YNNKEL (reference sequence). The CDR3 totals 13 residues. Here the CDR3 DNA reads TGTGCCAGCAGCCCCCGACTGGGACCTGAAGCTTTCTTT. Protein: CASSPRLGPEAFF.

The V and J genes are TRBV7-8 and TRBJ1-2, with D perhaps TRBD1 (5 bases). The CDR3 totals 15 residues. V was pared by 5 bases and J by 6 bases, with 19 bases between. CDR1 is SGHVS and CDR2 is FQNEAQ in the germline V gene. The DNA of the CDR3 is TGTGCCAGCAGCCTAACCCGATGGGGGGAAGATGGCTACACCTTC. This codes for CASSLTRWGEDGYTF.

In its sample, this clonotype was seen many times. This chain's CDR3 is CSAWGQGHQPQHF. Written as DNA, the CDR3 is TGCAGTGCTTGGGGACAGGGACATCAGCCCCAGCATTTT. The V call is TRBV20-1, the J call TRBJ1-5, with TRBD1 matching over 9 bases. CDR1 is DFQATT, CDR2 SNEGSKA, per germline (reference sequence). With V trimmed by 5 bases and J by 5 bases, 4 bases remained unmatched. The CDR3 runs 13 residues.

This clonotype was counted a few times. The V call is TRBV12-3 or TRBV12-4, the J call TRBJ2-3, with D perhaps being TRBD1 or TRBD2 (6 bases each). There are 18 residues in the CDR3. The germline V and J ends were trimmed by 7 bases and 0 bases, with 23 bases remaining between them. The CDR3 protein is CASTPEGGRGLSTDTQYF. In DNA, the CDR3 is TGTGCCAGCACCCCGGAGGGGGGCAGGGGATTAAGCACAGATACGCAGTATTTT.

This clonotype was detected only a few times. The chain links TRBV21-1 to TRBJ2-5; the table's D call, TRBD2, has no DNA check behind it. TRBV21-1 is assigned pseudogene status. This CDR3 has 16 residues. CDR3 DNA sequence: TGTGCCAGCAGCAACGCCCCGGGACTAGCGTCGGGGACCCAGTACTTC. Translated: CASSNAPGLASGTQYF.

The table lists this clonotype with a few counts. The CDR3 DNA follows: TGCGCCAGCAGCCCTCGACAGGTGAACACCGGGGAGCTGTTTTTT. Translated: CASSPRQVNTGELFF. The chain employs TRBV5-1 and TRBJ2-2, with D possibly TRBD1 on 6 matching bases. The CDR3 contains 15 residues. Per germline, CDR1 SGHRS and CDR2 YFSETQ. V lost 4 bases to trimming and J lost 1 base, with 11 bases between them.

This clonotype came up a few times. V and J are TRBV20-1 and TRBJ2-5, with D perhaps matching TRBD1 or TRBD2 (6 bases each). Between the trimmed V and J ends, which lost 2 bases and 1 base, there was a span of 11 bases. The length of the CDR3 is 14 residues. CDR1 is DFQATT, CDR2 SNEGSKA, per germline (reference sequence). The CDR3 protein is CSARTGGPQETQYF. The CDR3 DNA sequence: TGCAGTGCTAGAACCGGGGGCCCCCAAGAGACCCAGTACTTC.

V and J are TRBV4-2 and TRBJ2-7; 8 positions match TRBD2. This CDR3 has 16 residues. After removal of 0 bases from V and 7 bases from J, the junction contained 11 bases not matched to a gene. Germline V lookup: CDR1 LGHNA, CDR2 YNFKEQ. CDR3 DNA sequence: TGTGCCAGCAGCCAAGACTCGGGACTAGTGTCTGGGGAGCAGTACTTC. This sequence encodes CASSQDSGLVSGEQYF.

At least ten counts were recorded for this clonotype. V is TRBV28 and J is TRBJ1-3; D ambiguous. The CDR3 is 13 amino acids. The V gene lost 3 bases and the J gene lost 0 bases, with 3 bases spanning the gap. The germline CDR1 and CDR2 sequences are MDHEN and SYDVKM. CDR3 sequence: CASSLSSGNTIYF. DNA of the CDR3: TGTGCCAGCAGTTTGTCCTCTGGAAACACCATATATTTT. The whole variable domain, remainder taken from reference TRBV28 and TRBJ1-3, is DVKVTQSSRYLVKRTGEKVFLECVQDMDHENMFWYRQDPGLGLRLIYFSYDVKMKEKGDIPEGYSVSREKKERFSLILESASTNQTSMYLCASSLSSGNTIYFGEGSWLTVV.